One and the same sample provided the 16 T cell receptor beta chains below, sequenced in a study of cytomegalovirus exposure and HLA in healthy donors. PCR amplification relied on 60 Vbeta primers (plus 13 Jbeta primers). Here immunoSEQ multiplex PCR was the method, and the copy in TCRdb shows in-frame clones only, minus some. The table records about 87,000 clones, 70% to 80% of them present only once. The sequencing input was PBMCs. These receptors all stem from a man between 25 and 39 years old in good health and CMV-seropositive.

The chain couples TRBV27 to TRBJ2-1; 7 bases map to TRBD2. Germline loops: CDR1 MNHEY, CDR2 SMNVEV (reference sequence). V shed 5 bases, J shed 1 base, and the junction held 5 bases outside the gene matches. This CDR3 is built from 15 residues. CDR3 loop: CASSRWGGSYNEQFF. The CDR3 DNA is TGTGCCAGCAGTCGGTGGGGGGGATCCTACAATGAGCAGTTCTTC.

The rearrangement joins TRBV11-2 to TRBJ1-1; maybe TRBD1 (5 bases). The CDR3 covers 14 residues. Per germline, CDR1 SGHAT and CDR2 FQNNGV. Deletions cut 2 bases from V and 4 bases from J, with 11 bases between. The CDR3, as DNA: TGTGCCAGCAGCTTATATCAGGGAATCACTGAAGCTTTCTTT. This encodes CASSLYQGITEAFF.

The genes are TRBV6-5 and TRBJ2-3, with D maybe TRBD2 (6 bases). The V end was cut by 5 bases, the J end by 5 bases, with 8 bases between. Germline V CDR1 and CDR2: MNHEY, SVGAGI. This CDR3 comprises 12 residues. CDR3 sequence reads: CASSPGGDTQYF. The CDR3 DNA sequence: TGTGCCAGCAGTCCCGGGGGAGATACGCAGTATTTT.

The chain uses TRBV14 and TRBJ2-1; D may be TRBD2 (5 bases). Trimming shortened V by 5 bases and J by 2 bases, and 13 bases separated the two germline ends. This CDR3 has 15 amino acids. CDR1 is SGHDN, CDR2 FVKESK, per germline. CDR3: CASSARIGAYNEQFF. The CDR3 DNA follows: TGTGCCAGCAGCGCTAGGATCGGGGCCTACAATGAGCAGTTCTTC.

The CDR3 region has the DNA TGCGCCAGCAGCGCGTCATCACAAGAGACCCAGTACTTC. Translation: CASSASSQETQYF. The V call is TRBV5-1, the J call TRBJ2-5; D uncertain. The CDR3 length is 13 residues. Germline V gene data show CDR1 as SGHRS and CDR2 as YFSETQ. Trimming cost V 4 bases and J 2 bases, with 9 bases left between them.

This clone was counted once. The DNA for the CDR3 is TGCGCCAGCAGCTTGCAGGGTGAAGCTTTCTTT. It is translated as CASSLQGEAFF. The chain recombines TRBV5-1 with TRBJ1-1, with a tentative D call TRBD1 (5 bases). Trimming left V 1 base short and J 7 bases short, with 5 bases between. The CDR3 spans 11 residues. Germline assignment: CDR1 SGHRS and CDR2 YFSETQ. The full variable domain, with the rest looked up from reference TRBV5-1 and TRBJ1-1, is KAGVTQTPRYLIKTRGQQVTLSCSPISGHRSVSWYQQTPGQGLQFLFEYFSETQRNKGNFPGRFSGRQFSNSRSEMNVSTLELGDSALYLCASSLQGEAFFGQGTRLTVV.

The V and J genes are TRBV2 and TRBJ2-3; the D gene is possibly TRBD2 (6 bases). Germline CDR1 is SNHLY and CDR2 is FYNNEI. This CDR3 contains 19 residues. V was shortened by 8 bases and J by 2 bases, with 29 bases between the two germline ends. Written as DNA, the CDR3 is TGTGCCAGCTATCTTAAACGGGGGTCCGGATTTACCTACACAGATACGCAGTATTTT. Its translation: CASYLKRGSGFTYTDTQYF.

The V and J genes are TRBV2 and TRBJ1-1; TRBD1 matches at 8 bases. Unmatched junction bases numbered 4, after V lost 6 bases and J lost 4 bases. Per the germline V gene, CDR1 is SNHLY and CDR2 is FYNNEI. This CDR3 region has 13 residues. CDR3 region: CASRTGEATEAFF. The CDR3 DNA follows: TGTGCCAGCAGGACAGGGGAGGCCACTGAAGCTTTCTTT.

The rearrangement uses TRBV6-6 and TRBJ2-2; TRBD1 matches at 9 bases. In germline, CDR1 is MNHNY, CDR2 SVGAGI (reference sequence). CDR3 length: 15 amino acids. The trim removed 5 bases at V and 5 bases at J, leaving 6 bases unmatched. In DNA form, the CDR3 reads TGTGCCAGCAGTCACAGGGGGCGTAATACCGGGGAGCTGTTTTTT. Translating it yields CASSHRGRNTGELFF.

V gene TRBV5-1 combines with J gene TRBJ2-6, with D possibly TRBD1 on 6 matching bases. The CDR3 contains 16 residues. V gave up 4 bases and J gave up 0 bases, with 11 bases separating them. In germline, CDR1 is SGHRS, CDR2 YFSETQ. CDR3 nucleotides: TGCGCCAGCAGCCCCCGGGACAACTCTGGGGCCAACGTCCTGACTTTC. Encoded protein: CASSPRDNSGANVLTF. The full variable domain, its missing parts supplied by reference TRBV5-1 and TRBJ2-6, is KAGVTQTPRYLIKTRGQQVTLSCSPISGHRSVSWYQQTPGQGLQFLFEYFSETQRNKGNFPGRFSGRQFSNSRSEMNVSTLELGDSALYLCASSPRDNSGANVLTFGAGSRLTVL.

This clone was detected once. The J gene is TRBJ1-4, the V gene TRBV28; tentative D call: TRBD1 (5 bases). The germline V gene has CDR1 MDHEN and CDR2 SYDVKM. This CDR3 contains 16 residues. The V end lost 10 bases, the J end lost 2 bases, and 20 bases lay between the germline ends. CDR3 in DNA: TGTGCCATCGGGGGGGGACCCGGCTACACTAATGAAAAACTGTTTTTT. As protein: CAIGGGPGYTNEKLFF.

The chain links TRBV4-1 to TRBJ1-2, with 7 bases matching TRBD1. The CDR3 is made up of 13 amino acids. The V segment lost 2 bases and the J segment 8 bases; nucleotides outside the gene matches: 5. Per the germline V gene, CDR1 is MGHRA and CDR2 is YSYEKL. CDR3 loop: CASSQTGARGYTF. CDR3 in DNA: TGCGCCAGCAGCCAAACAGGGGCACGGGGCTACACCTTC.

This clone turned up a few times. The V gene is TRBV4-1, the J gene TRBJ2-1; D not certain. This CDR3 region has 13 residues. Germline CDR1 is MGHRA and CDR2 is YSYEKL. V lost 3 bases, J lost 10 bases, and 13 bases lay in between. CDR3 residues: CASSHDIVREQFF. In DNA, the CDR3 is TGCGCCAGCAGCCACGACATAGTCAGAGAGCAGTTCTTC.

The chain has TRBV4-3 and TRBJ2-6, with D possibly TRBD2 on 7 matching bases. Trimming stripped 0 bases from V and 3 bases from J, with 18 bases between. This CDR3 has 19 amino acids. Germline V gene data show CDR1 as LGHNA and CDR2 as YSLEER. The CDR3 sequence: CASSQEPTGGRFGANVLTF. The CDR3 DNA reads as TGCGCCAGCAGCCAAGAGCCTACCGGGGGGCGCTTTGGGGCCAACGTCCTGACTTTC.

This clone occurred a few times. The chain uses TRBV14 and TRBJ1-1; the D gene is possibly TRBD1 (6 bases). From germline, CDR1 is SGHDN and CDR2 FVKESK. Trimming removed 6 bases from V and 1 base from J, with 9 bases in between. This CDR3 contains 13 residues. CDR3 sequence (DNA): TGTGCCAGCAGTGGACAGCCGAACACTGAAGCTTTCTTT. Translated: CASSGQPNTEAFF. The full variable domain, completed using reference TRBV14 and TRBJ1-1, is EAGVTQFPSHSVIEKGQTVTLRCDPISGHDNLYWYRRVMGKEIKFLLHFVKESKQDESGMPNNRFLAERTGGTYSTLKVQPAELEDSGVYFCASSGQPNTEAFFGQGTRLTVV.

This rearrangement joins TRBV27 to TRBJ1-4, with TRBD1 as a possible D gene (6 bases). Trimming took off 9 bases at V and 7 bases at J, with 27 bases between the two ends. This CDR3 contains 17 residues. CDR1 is MNHEY and CDR2 is SMNVEV in the germline V gene (reference sequence). Here the CDR3 reads CASSFLQGPHRGEKLFF. The CDR3 bases are TGTGCCAGTTCCTTCCTACAGGGCCCCCACCGGGGTGAAAAACTGTTTTTT.